One and the same sample provided the 8 T cell receptor beta chains below, sequenced in a study of T cell responses to AZD1222 COVID-19 vaccine (dated by TCRdb to the early 2020s). The sample's time point label, in plain terms: baseline before first vaccination. Library generation was performed with the immunoSEQ multiplex PCR assay. TCRdb limited this immuneACCESS table to in-frame rearrangements with V and J called. A share of clones is missing; checked studies link under half to unresolved V genes, and the rest is unexplained. The sample table shows around 180,000 clones, and approximately 90% are seen once. Roughly 6.5% of the sample is held by the ten biggest clonotypes. Source: peripheral blood, taken on day 0 of AZD1222 vaccination. The receptors here all came from an adult in good health.

The rearrangement uses TRBV28 and TRBJ2-7; D perhaps matches TRBD1 (6 bases). V was pared by 6 bases and J by 5 bases, with 14 bases between. There are 13 residues in the CDR3. CDR1 is MDHEN, CDR2 SYDVKM, per germline. The CDR3 nucleotides are TGTGCCAGCAGAGGATGGAAGGGGGACGAGCAGTACTTC. It codes for CASRGWKGDEQYF.

The chain combines TRBV2 with TRBJ2-1; 7 bases agree with TRBD1. This CDR3 contains 12 residues. Germline loops: CDR1 SNHLY, CDR2 FYNNEI. With V trimmed by 6 bases and J by 6 bases, 2 bases remained unmatched. The CDR3 DNA reads as TGTGCCAGCAGCAGGGACAGCAATGAGCAGTTCTTC. As protein: CASSRDSNEQFF.

The chain uses TRBV6-1 and TRBJ2-1, with 8 bases lining up with TRBD2. Germline trimming cut 3 bases from V and 7 bases from J; bases unmatched to any gene: 5. This CDR3 is built from 14 residues. CDR1 is MNHNS and CDR2 is SASEGT in the germline V gene. This CDR3 reads CASSDRGGLNEQFF. In DNA, the CDR3 is TGTGCCAGCAGTGATCGGGGGGGGCTGAATGAGCAGTTCTTC.

This rearrangement joins TRBV6-1 to TRBJ1-5; D unresolved. Trimming took 4 bases from V and 0 from J, leaving 16 bases between them. The CDR3 is 17 amino acids. Germline CDR1 reads MNHNS; CDR2 reads SASEGT. This CDR3 reads CASSVLDNGYSNQPQHF. CDR3 DNA sequence: TGTGCCAGCAGTGTTCTCGACAATGGATATAGCAATCAGCCCCAGCATTTT.

This clone was picked up one time. The gene calls are TRBV27 and TRBJ1-2, with TRBD1 matching 9 bases. Per the germline V gene, CDR1 is MNHEY and CDR2 is SMNVEV (reference sequence). V gave up 6 bases and J gave up 6 bases; unmatched junction bases: 11. The CDR3 runs 15 residues. CDR3 coding DNA: TGTGCCAGCAGCCAAATTACAGGGGGCGCAAATGGCTACACCTTC. It encodes CASSQITGGANGYTF.

The rearrangement links TRBV6-5 to TRBJ1-2, with 9 bases matching TRBD1. CDR3 length: 13 residues. Germline values: CDR1 MNHEY, CDR2 SVGAGI. J lost 5 bases, V lost 5 bases, and 3 bases had no gene match. The DNA for the CDR3 is TGTGCCAGCAGTCAGACAGGGGGATATGGCTACACCTTC. Translation gives CASSQTGGYGYTF.

This rearrangement joins TRBV18 to TRBJ1-3; 10 nucleotides line up with TRBD1. CDR1 is KGHSH, CDR2 LQKENI, per germline. V shed 3 bases and J 5 bases; nucleotides not matched to a gene: 4. The CDR3 is 15 residues long. This CDR3 reads CASSPGQGYRNTIYF. CDR3 sequence (DNA): TGTGCCAGCTCACCGGGACAGGGGTATAGAAACACCATATATTTT.

This clone was observed a single time. The rearrangement uses TRBV19 and TRBJ1-4, with D unresolved. Germline V lookup: CDR1 LNHDA, CDR2 SQIVND (reference sequence). This CDR3 comprises 12 residues. The V and J ends lost 5 bases and 8 bases respectively, with 9 bases between them. Here the CDR3 DNA reads TGTGCCAGTAGTCGAGAGCCCGAAAAACTGTTTTTT. It codes for CASSREPEKLFF. Combining the CDR3 with reference TRBV19 and TRBJ1-4 gives the whole variable domain DGGITQSPKYLFRKEGQNVTLSCEQNLNHDAMYWYRQDPGQGLRLIYYSQIVNDFQKGDIAEGYSVSREKKESFPLTVTSAQKNPTAFYLCASSREPEKLFFGSGTQLSVL.